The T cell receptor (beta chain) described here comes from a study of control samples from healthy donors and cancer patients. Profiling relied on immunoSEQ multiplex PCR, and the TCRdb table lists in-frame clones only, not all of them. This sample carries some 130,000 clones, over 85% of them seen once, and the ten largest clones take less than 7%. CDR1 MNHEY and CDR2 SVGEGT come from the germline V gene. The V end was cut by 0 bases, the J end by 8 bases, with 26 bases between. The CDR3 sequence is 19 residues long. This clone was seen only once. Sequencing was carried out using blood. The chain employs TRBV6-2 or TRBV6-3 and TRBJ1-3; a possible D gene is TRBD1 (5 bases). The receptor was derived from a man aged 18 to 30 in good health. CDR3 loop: CASSYSERTFRPSGDTIYF. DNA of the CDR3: TGTGCCAGCAGTTACTCTGAGCGGACATTCCGACCGTCCGGAGACACCATATATTTT.